A single sample gave rise to the 9 T cell receptor beta chains below, sequenced in a study of blood T cell repertoires in COVID-19. TCRdb keeps only in-frame clones here, not all; method: immunoSEQ multiplex PCR. The sample yields 65,000 to 90,000 clones, approximately 83% seen once. Material for sequencing was peripheral blood. The source is a woman aged 55 to 70 with acute or convalescent COVID-19.

The chain employs TRBV5-1 and TRBJ2-7; perhaps TRBD1 as D (6 bases). Trimming cost V 0 bases and J 2 bases, with 12 bases left between them. Per the germline V gene, CDR1 is SGHRS and CDR2 is YFSETQ. The length of the CDR3 is 15 residues. In DNA, the CDR3 is TGCGCCAGCAGCTTGGTCGAAGGGGGTACCTACGAGCAGTACTTC. Translation gives CASSLVEGGTYEQYF. The variable domain in full, with the rest retrieved from reference TRBV5-1 and TRBJ2-7, is KAGVTQTPRYLIKTRGQQVTLSCSPISGHRSVSWYQQTPGQGLQFLFEYFSETQRNKGNFPGRFSGRQFSNSRSEMNVSTLELGDSALYLCASSLVEGGTYEQYFGPGTRLTVT.

The sample holds a few counts of this clone. The rearrangement uses TRBV10-1 and TRBJ1-1, with D possibly being TRBD1 (5 bases). Germline-derived CDR1 and CDR2 are WNHNN and SYGVQD (reference sequence). The CDR3 is 16 residues long. V lost 9 bases to trimming and J lost 0 bases, with 20 bases between them. Here the CDR3 reads CARLQAHRTMNTEAFF. The CDR3, as DNA: TGCGCCAGGTTACAGGCTCATCGGACCATGAACACTGAAGCTTTCTTT.

Only a few counts were recorded for this clone. V usage is TRBV29-1 and J usage is TRBJ1-2; TRBD1 might be the D (5 bases). Germline V gives CDR1 SQVTM, CDR2 ANQGSEA. CDR3 length equals 13 residues. Deletions cut 7 bases from V and 7 bases from J, with 19 bases between. CDR3 in amino acids: CSAPIIIRGGYTF. The CDR3 bases are TGCAGCGCACCAATCATAATAAGGGGTGGCTACACCTTC.

This clone was recorded only once. The chain combines TRBV7-6 with TRBJ2-3; TRBD1 aligns across 7 bases. The V and J ends lost 5 bases and 1 base, in that order; junction bases with no gene match: 12. The CDR3 contains 17 residues. In germline, CDR1 is SGHVS, CDR2 FNYEAQ. The CDR3 bases are TGTGCCAGCAGCCCTAGGACAGGCGGGTTAGGCACAGATACGCAGTATTTT. Residues: CASSPRTGGLGTDTQYF.

This chain links TRBV24-1 with TRBJ1-4; 9 nucleotides line up with TRBD1. The CDR3 runs 15 residues. V dropped 2 bases and J dropped 7; count of bases not matched to a gene: 4. Germline V CDR1 and CDR2: KGHDR, SFDVKD. CDR3 DNA: TGTGCCACCAGTGATTCCGGGACAGGGAGTGAAAAACTGTTTTTT. It codes for CATSDSGTGSEKLFF.

This sequence joins TRBV9 and TRBJ1-1; unclear D gene. Trimming left V 0 bases short and J 4 bases short, with 19 bases between. This CDR3 region has 17 residues. Germline loops: CDR1 SGDLS, CDR2 YYNGEE. CDR3 sequence (DNA): TGTGCCAGCAGCGTAGGGAGGCAGGACTTGGTGAGCACTGAAGCTTTCTTT. Amino acid sequence: CASSVGRQDLVSTEAFF.

This rearrangement joins TRBV6-6 to TRBJ2-2; D is possibly TRBD1 or TRBD2 (5 bases each). This CDR3 comprises 13 residues. Germline CDR1 and CDR2: MNHNY and SVGAGI (reference sequence). V dropped 10 bases and J dropped 4 bases, with 13 bases sitting between them. The CDR3 DNA reads as TGTGCCACCAGGGAGTCGAGCACCGGGGAGCTGTTTTTT. As protein: CATRESSTGELFF.

This clone was detected only once. The chain is built from TRBV12-3 or TRBV12-4 and TRBJ1-4; D gene unclear. There are 12 residues in the CDR3. Trimming pared 5 bases from V and 1 base from J, leaving 2 bases between. The CDR3 loop is CASSRTNEKLFF. The CDR3 bases are TGTGCCAGCAGTCGAACTAATGAAAAACTGTTTTTT.

This chain connects TRBV15 to TRBJ1-4, with 7 bases lining up with TRBD1. The CDR3 is 19 residues long. Germline V CDR1 and CDR2: LNHNV, YYDKDF (reference sequence). The J segment lost 2 bases and the V segment lost 2 bases, leaving 14 bases of the junction unmatched. The CDR3 spells CATSRFKQGPTLTNEKLFF. The CDR3 DNA sequence: TGTGCCACCAGCAGATTTAAACAGGGGCCGACTCTGACTAATGAAAAACTGTTTTTT.